One and the same sample provided the 2 T cell receptor beta chains below, sequenced in a study of long-term antiretroviral therapy in people with HIV. They ran version v3.0 of the immunoSEQ assay at survey level. Clones were sequenced by immunoSEQ multiplex PCR, and TCRdb holds only the in-frame ones, with some missing. The data show about 30,000 clones, 80% seen once. This specimen was unsorted PBMCs, taken 0.3 years after starting antiretroviral therapy. These receptors all come from a man in his forties with HIV.

The chain has TRBV30 and TRBJ2-3; tentative D call: TRBD1 (5 bases). This CDR3 is built from 15 residues. V was trimmed by 0 bases and J by 1 base, leaving 11 bases between them. Germline V CDR1 and CDR2: GTSNPN, SVGIG (reference sequence). The CDR3 loop reads CAWSVLGPGTDTQYF. As DNA, the CDR3 is TGTGCCTGGAGTGTACTGGGGCCGGGCACAGATACGCAGTATTTT.

V usage is TRBV28 and J usage is TRBJ1-2; D might be TRBD1 (5 bases). V was cut by 2 bases and J by 2 bases, with 12 bases left in between. This CDR3 is 15 amino acids long. Looked up from germline, CDR1 is MDHEN and CDR2 is SYDVKM. CDR3 coding DNA: TGTGCCAGCAGTTTACCGGGACGGAGAAACTATGGCTACACCTTC. It is translated as CASSLPGRRNYGYTF.